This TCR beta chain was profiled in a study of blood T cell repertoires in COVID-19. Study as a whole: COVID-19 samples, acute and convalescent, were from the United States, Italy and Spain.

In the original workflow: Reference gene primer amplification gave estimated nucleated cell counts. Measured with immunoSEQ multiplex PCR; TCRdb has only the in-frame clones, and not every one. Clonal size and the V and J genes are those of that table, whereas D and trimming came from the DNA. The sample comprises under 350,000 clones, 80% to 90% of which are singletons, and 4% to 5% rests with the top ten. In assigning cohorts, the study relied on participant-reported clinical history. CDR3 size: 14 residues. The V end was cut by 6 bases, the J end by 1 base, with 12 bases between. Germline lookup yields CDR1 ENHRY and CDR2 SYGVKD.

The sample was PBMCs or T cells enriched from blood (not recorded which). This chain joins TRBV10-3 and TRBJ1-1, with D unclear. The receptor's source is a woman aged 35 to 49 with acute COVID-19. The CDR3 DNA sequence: TGTGCCATCAGGGCAGGTACCACGAACACTGAAGCTTTCTTT. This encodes CAIRAGTTNTEAFF.